Here is one T cell receptor (beta chain) with its context. The sample is drawn from a study of blood T cell repertoires in COVID-19. As processed by the authors: Reference gene primer amplification gave nucleated cell count estimates. Only in-frame clones appear in the TCRdb table, and some are missing; sequencing was by immunoSEQ multiplex PCR. The V and J calls and clone size were taken over from that table, and D and trimming were inferred from the DNA. Found here are some 170,000 clones, approximately 88% of them singletons; the top ten hold 5.5% to 8%. This CDR3 spans 14 amino acids. The V gene's germline CDR1 is MNHEY and CDR2 SVGAGI. The V segment lost 2 bases and the J segment 6 bases; nucleotides outside the gene matches: 5. The Seattle site enrolled patients during active infection and followed them longitudinally.

The chain employs TRBV6-5 and TRBJ1-2; 8 bases align to TRBD1. The sequence derives from a woman aged 35 to 49 with COVID-19, enrolled during active disease. The sample comprised peripheral blood. In DNA form, the CDR3 reads TGTGCCAGCAGTTACAGGGGACAGGTTCATGGCTACACCTTC. Translated: CASSYRGQVHGYTF.